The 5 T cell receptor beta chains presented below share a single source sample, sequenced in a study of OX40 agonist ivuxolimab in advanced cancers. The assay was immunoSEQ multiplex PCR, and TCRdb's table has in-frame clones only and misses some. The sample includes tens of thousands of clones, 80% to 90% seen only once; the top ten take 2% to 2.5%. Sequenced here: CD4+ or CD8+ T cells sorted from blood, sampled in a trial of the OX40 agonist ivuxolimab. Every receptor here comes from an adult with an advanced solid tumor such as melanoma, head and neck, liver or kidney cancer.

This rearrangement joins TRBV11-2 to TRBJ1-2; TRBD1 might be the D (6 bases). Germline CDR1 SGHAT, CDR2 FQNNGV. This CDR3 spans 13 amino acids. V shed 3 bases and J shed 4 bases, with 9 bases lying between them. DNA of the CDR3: TGTGCCAGCAGCTTGGACAGAAGCTATGGCTACACCTTC. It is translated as CASSLDRSYGYTF.

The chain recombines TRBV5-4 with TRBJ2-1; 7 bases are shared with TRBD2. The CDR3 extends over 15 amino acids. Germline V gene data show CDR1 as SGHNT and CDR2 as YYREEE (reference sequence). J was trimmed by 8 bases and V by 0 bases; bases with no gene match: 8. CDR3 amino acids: CASSLAGGGSHEQFF. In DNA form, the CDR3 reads TGTGCCAGCAGCTTGGCTGGCGGGGGTAGCCATGAGCAGTTCTTC.

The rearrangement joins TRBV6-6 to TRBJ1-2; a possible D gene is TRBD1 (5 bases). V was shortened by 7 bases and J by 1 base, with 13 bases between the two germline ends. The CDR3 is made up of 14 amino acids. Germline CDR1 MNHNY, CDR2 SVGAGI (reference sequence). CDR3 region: CASTDSSNNYGYTF. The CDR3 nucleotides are TGTGCCAGCACTGACAGCTCCAATAACTATGGCTACACCTTC.

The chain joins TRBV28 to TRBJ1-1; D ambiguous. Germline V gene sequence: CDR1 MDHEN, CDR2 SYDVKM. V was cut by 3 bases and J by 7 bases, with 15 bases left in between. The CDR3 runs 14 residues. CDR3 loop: CASSLLLGGIEAFF. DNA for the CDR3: TGTGCCAGCAGTTTGTTGCTCGGAGGGATTGAAGCTTTCTTT.

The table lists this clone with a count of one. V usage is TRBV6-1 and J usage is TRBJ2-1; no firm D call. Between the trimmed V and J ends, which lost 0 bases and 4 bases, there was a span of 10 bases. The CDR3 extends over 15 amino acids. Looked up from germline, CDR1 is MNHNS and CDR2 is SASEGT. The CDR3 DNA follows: TGTGCCAGCAGTGAAGCGTGGAAGGGTTACAATGAGCAGTTCTTC. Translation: CASSEAWKGYNEQFF.